This T cell receptor (beta chain) derives from a study of T cells in localized non-small cell lung cancer. The germline CDR1 and CDR2 sequences are LGHNA and YSLEER. CDR3 length: 13 amino acids. The V gene lost 0 bases and the J gene lost 11 bases, with 11 bases spanning the gap. TCRdb's copy holds only in-frame clones and misses some; the assay was immunoSEQ multiplex PCR. The sample includes 30,000 to 35,000 clones, more than 85% of them seen just once. Points from the study as a whole: Because only a single region of the tumor was sequenced, heterogeneity remains possible.

Regarding this clone: Antigen specificity is unknown.

The sequence was collected from a female donor older than 55 with stage II lung adenocarcinoma. This chain connects TRBV4-3 to TRBJ2-1; no clear D gene. Sequenced material: peripheral blood mononuclear cells, taken before any cancer treatment. CDR3 nucleotides: TGCGCCAGCAGCCAAGAAAGGGAACTTAAGCAGTTCTTC. Protein sequence: CASSQERELKQFF.